This T cell receptor (beta chain) was sequenced during a study of T cells expressing NK-cell markers (TCRdb year 2020). Concerning the study at large: TCR beta-chain repertoires were profiled in sorted CD3+CD56+NKG2C+, CD3+CD56+NKG2C- and CD3+CD56-NKG2C+ T-cell subsets from roughly eight donors. Among the eight sequenced donors, seven were HCMV-seropositive and one was HCMV-seronegative. The eight sequenced donors were randomly selected healthy volunteers, three men and five women. Illumina HiSeq 2000/2500, MiSeq or NextSeq was used to sequence libraries as 2 x 150 bp reads.

The run used an Illumina HiSeq 2000. TCR beta cDNA libraries were made by 5'RACE template switching that added a universal primer site and unique molecular identifiers. Priming for cDNA synthesis came from the TCR beta constant segment, and two successive PCR amplification steps followed. Regarding the original processing steps: MIGEC was used to demultiplex reads and group the reads by UMI, and MiTCR was used to assemble and quantify clonotypes. To exclude erroneous sequences, any TCR cDNA sequence not supported by at least two reads was discarded. Downstream repertoire analysis used the tcR package, and clonotypes were matched across fractions by CDR3 nucleotide sequence plus V segment. VDJmatch was used to annotate antigen specificity against VDJdb, with one amino acid substitution in CDR3 permitted. TCRdb reprocessed the sequencing reads and holds a single record per CDR3 protein sequence, with no DNA. The V and J calls come from TCRdb's annotation, not from the publication. This sample's table carries 200,000 to 300,000 distinct CDR3 sequences. Of the sample, around 3.9% falls within the top ten clones.

Overall study outcomes, separate from this receptor: Whether the expanded NKG2C-expressing T cell clones were specific for HCMV antigens was left unclear. In roughly 6 donors, the dominant CD3+CD56+NKG2C+ clonotypes ranked among the top 10 CD8+ clonotypes, making up 1.0-7.0% of CD8+ T cells. Those dominant clonotypes were again the most abundant among CD3+CD56-NKG2C+ cells in a few donors, at roughly 28.3-60.1%.

Per the germline V gene, MDHEN is the CDR1 and SYDVKM is the CDR2. The CDR3, from cysteine to phenylalanine, totals 16 residues. No DNA has been recorded. A word on this clonotype: Its antigen remains unidentified.

HCMV serostatus was determined by detecting HCMV-specific IgG in serum with a commercial ELISA kit. Ficoll density gradient centrifugation was used to isolate peripheral blood mononuclear cells from blood. This chain joins TRBV28 to TRBJ2-1; checking the TCRdb D call of TRBD2 is not possible without DNA. The sequencing sample was made of blood T cells: a sorted CD56 or NKG2C T cell subset, CD4+ or CD8+ T cells, or bulk PBMC T cells (not recorded which). The sequence came from a woman aged 18-69 years in good health. The CDR3 amino acid sequence is: CASSPPGGRAYNEQFF.